Sequencing of this TCR beta chain was carried out in a study of blood T cell repertoires in COVID-19. The overall study: Italy, Spain and the United States were the sources of the convalescent and acute COVID-19 samples.

CDR1 LGHNT and CDR2 FRNRAP come from the germline V gene. Trimming removed 6 bases from V and 3 bases from J; junction bases left unmatched: 9. This CDR3 has 16 residues. Across roughly 25 US areas, participants ranged in age from roughly 18 to 95 years. Method: immunoSEQ multiplex PCR; TCRdb's copy keeps in-frame clones and lacks some. The profile shows about 210,000 clones, about four fifths of them singletons. The chain recombines TRBV12-5 with TRBJ2-3; 10 bases line up with TRBD2. Sequencing was done on a sample of PBMCs or T cells enriched from blood (not recorded which). The receptor comes from a woman aged 45 to 65 with acute COVID-19. The CDR3 region has the DNA TGTGCTAGTGGGACCACTAGCGGGGAGTCGACAGATACGCAGTATTTT. It is translated as CASGTTSGESTDTQYF.